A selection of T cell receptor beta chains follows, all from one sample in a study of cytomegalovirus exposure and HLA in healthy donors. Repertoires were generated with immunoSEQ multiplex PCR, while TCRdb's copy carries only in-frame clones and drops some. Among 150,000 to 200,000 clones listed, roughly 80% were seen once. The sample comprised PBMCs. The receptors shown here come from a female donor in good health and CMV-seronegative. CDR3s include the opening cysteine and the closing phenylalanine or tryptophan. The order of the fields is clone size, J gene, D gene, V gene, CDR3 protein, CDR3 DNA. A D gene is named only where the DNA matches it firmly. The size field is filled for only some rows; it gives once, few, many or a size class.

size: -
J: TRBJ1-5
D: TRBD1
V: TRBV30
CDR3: CAWSPDRTGINQPQHF
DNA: TGTGCCTGGAGTCCCGATAGGACAGGCATAAATCAGCCCCAGCATTTT

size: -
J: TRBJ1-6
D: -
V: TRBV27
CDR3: CASSWGGNNSPLHF
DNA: TGTGCCAGCAGTTGGGGGGGGAATAATTCACCCCTCCACTTT

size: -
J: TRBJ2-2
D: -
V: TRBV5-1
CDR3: CASSSTTGISGELFF
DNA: TGCGCCAGCAGCTCAACCACAGGAATATCCGGGGAGCTGTTTTTT

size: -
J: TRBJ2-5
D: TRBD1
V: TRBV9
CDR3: CASSTRDRGRETQYF
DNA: TGTGCCAGCAGCACTAGGGACAGGGGGCGAGAGACCCAGTACTTC

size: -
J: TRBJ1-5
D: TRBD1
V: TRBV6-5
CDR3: CASSSGGFNGQPQHF
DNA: TGTGCCAGCAGTTCAGGGGGGTTTAATGGTCAGCCCCAGCATTTT

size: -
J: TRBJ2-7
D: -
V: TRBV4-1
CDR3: CASSQDPSSGASYEQYF
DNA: TGCGCCAGCAGCCAAGACCCATCGTCAGGGGCCTCCTACGAGCAGTACTTC

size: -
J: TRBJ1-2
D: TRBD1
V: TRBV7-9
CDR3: CASSAGQEEKGGYTF
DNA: TGTGCCAGCAGCGCGGGACAGGAAGAGAAGGGAGGCTACACCTTC

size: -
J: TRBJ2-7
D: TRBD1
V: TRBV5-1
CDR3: CASSSQGAAYEQYF
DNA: TGCGCCAGCAGCTCTCAGGGGGCCGCCTACGAGCAGTACTTC

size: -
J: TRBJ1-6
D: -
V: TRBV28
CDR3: CASSLRTYRENSPLHF
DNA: TGTGCCAGCAGTTTGAGAACCTACAGGGAAAACTCACCCCTCCACTTT

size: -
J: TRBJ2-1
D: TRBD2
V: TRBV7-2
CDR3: CASQWGGYNEQFF
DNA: TGTGCCAGCCAATGGGGGGGGTACAATGAGCAGTTCTTC

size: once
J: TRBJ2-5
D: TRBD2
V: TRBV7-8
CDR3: CASSSGWTSGRAGETQYF
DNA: TGTGCCAGCAGCTCGGGATGGACTAGCGGGAGGGCGGGGGAGACCCAGTACTTC

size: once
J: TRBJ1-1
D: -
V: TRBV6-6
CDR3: CASSYGGTEAFF
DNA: TGTGCCAGCAGTTACGGAGGGACTGAAGCTTTCTTT

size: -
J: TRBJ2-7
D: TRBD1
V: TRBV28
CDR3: CASSLRQGAYEQYF
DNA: TGTGCCAGCAGTTTAAGACAGGGGGCCTACGAGCAGTACTTC

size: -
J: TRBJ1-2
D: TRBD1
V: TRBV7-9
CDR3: CASSFATGGRYGYTF
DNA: TGTGCCAGCAGCTTTGCGACAGGGGGTCGCTATGGCTACACCTTC

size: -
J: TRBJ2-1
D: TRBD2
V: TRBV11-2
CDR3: CASSFGTSFYQFF
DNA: TGTGCCAGCAGCTTCGGGACTAGCTTTTATCAGTTCTTC

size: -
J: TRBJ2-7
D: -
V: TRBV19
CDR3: CASSINKGEYYEQYF
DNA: TGTGCCAGTAGTATTAACAAGGGGGAGTACTACGAGCAGTACTTC

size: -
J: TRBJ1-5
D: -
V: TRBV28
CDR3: CASLPGTSNQPQHF
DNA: TGTGCCTCGCTACCGGGGACAAGCAATCAGCCCCAGCATTTT

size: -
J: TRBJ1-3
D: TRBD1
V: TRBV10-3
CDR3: CAISGGGGTGNTIYF
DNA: TGTGCCATCAGCGGCGGAGGGGGCACTGGAAACACCATATATTTT

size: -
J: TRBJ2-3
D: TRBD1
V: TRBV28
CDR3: CASSDKTGIPSTDTQYF
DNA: TGTGCCAGCAGTGATAAGACAGGGATCCCTAGCACAGATACGCAGTATTTT

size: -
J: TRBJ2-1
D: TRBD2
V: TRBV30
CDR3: CAWSKGTSGSNEQFF
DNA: TGTGCCTGGAGTAAGGGGACTAGCGGCTCCAATGAGCAGTTCTTC

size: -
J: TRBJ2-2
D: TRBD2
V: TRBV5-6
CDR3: CASSFYNSGGPATGELFF
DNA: TGTGCCAGCAGCTTTTATAACAGCGGGGGGCCAGCCACCGGGGAGCTGTTTTTT

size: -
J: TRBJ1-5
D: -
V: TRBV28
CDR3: CASSFSDQPQHF
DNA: TGTGCCAGCAGTTTTTCGGATCAGCCCCAGCATTTT

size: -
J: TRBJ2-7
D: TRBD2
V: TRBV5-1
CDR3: CASSLTSGGGYEQYF
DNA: TGCGCCAGCAGCCTCACGAGCGGGGGGGGGTACGAGCAGTACTTC

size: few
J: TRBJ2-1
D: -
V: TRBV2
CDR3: CASSEQGYYNEQFF
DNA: TGTGCCAGCAGTGAACAGGGTTACTACAATGAGCAGTTCTTC

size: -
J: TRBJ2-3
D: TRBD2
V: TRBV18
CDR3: CASSPLAESTDTQYF
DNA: TGTGCCAGCTCACCGCTAGCGGAAAGCACAGATACGCAGTATTTT

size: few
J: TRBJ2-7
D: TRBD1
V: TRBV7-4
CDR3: CARNLGQGDYEQYF
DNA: TGTGCCCGAAATTTGGGACAGGGTGACTACGAGCAGTACTTC

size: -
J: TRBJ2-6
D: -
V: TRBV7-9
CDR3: CASSLFFPAGANVLTF
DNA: TGTGCCAGCAGCTTATTCTTTCCGGCTGGGGCCAACGTCCTGACTTTC

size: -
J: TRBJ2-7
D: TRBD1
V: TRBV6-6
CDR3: CASSSPPGQPYEQYF
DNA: TGTGCCAGCAGTTCCCCCCCGGGACAGCCCTACGAGCAGTACTTC

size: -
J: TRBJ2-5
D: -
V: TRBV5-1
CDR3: CASSGEGSVGETQYF
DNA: TGCGCCAGCAGCGGAGAGGGCTCGGTGGGGGAGACCCAGTACTTC

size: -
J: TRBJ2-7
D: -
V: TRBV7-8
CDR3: CASSAFLGSSYEQYF
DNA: TGTGCCAGCAGCGCCTTCTTGGGGAGTTCCTACGAGCAGTACTTC

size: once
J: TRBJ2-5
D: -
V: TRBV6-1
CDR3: CASSRTTEETQYF
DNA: TGTGCCAGCAGCAGGACTACCGAAGAGACCCAGTACTTC

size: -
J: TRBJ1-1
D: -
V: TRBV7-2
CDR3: CASSLAGALNTEAFF
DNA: TGTGCCAGCAGCTTAGCAGGGGCCCTGAACACTGAAGCTTTCTTT

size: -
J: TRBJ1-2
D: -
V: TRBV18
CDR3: CASSQQGDYGYTF
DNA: TGTGCCAGCTCACAACAGGGCGACTATGGCTACACCTTC

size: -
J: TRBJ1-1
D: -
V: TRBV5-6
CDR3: CASSSAGMNTEAFF
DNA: TGTGCCAGCAGCTCGGCGGGGATGAACACTGAAGCTTTCTTT

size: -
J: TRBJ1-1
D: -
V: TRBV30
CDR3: CAWSFEGLLNTEAFF
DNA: TGTGCCTGGAGTTTTGAGGGCCTATTGAACACTGAAGCTTTCTTT

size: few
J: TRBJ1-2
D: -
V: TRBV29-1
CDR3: CSGEKWAEGGYTF
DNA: TGCAGCGGCGAAAAGTGGGCGGAGGGTGGCTACACCTTC

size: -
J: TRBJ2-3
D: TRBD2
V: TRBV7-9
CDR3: CSSSLLAGAGTDTQYF
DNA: TGTTCCAGCAGCCTGTTAGCGGGGGCAGGTACAGATACGCAGTATTTT

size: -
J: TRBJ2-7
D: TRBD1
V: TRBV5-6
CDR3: CASSLGTGLYEQYF
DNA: TGTGCCAGCAGCTTGGGGACAGGGTTGTACGAGCAGTACTTC

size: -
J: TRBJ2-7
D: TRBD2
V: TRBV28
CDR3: CASSPGGPVTGQYF
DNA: TGTGCCAGCAGTCCGGGGGGACCCGTTACAGGGCAGTACTTC

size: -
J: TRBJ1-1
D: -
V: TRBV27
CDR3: CASSLPGNTEAFF
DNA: TGTGCCAGCAGTTTGCCGGGGAACACTGAAGCTTTCTTT

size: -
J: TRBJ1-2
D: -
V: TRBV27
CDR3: CASSLTGFYYGYTF
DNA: TGTGCCAGCAGTCTGACAGGCTTTTACTATGGCTACACCTTC

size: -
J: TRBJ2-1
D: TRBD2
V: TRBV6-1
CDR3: CASRGTSGTAEQFF
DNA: TGTGCCAGCAGGGGGACTAGCGGGACGGCTGAGCAGTTCTTC

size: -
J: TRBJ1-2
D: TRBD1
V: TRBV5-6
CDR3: CASSLTGTANYGYTF
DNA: TGTGCCAGCAGCCTGACCGGGACAGCTAACTATGGCTACACCTTC

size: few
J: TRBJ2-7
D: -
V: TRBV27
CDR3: CASARNPQHYEQYF
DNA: TGTGCCAGCGCTAGAAATCCCCAACACTACGAGCAGTACTTC

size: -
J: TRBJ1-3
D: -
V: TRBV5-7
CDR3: CASSFLWSGGISGNTIYF
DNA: -

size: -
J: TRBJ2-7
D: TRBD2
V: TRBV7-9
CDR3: CASSSKSGVGYEQYF
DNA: TGTGCCAGCAGCTCGAAGAGCGGGGTGGGCTACGAGCAGTACTTC

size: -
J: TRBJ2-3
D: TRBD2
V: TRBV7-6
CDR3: CASSLAPGGAADTQYF
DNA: TGTGCCAGCAGCTTAGCCCCCGGGGGGGCCGCAGATACGCAGTATTTT

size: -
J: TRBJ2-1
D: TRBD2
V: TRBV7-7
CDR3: CASSFSGSSNEQFF
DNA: TGTGCTAGCAGCTTTAGCGGGAGCAGCAATGAGCAGTTCTTC

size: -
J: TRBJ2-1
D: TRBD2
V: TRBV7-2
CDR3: CASPKAGDPYNEQFF
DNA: TGTGCCAGCCCTAAGGCGGGAGATCCCTACAATGAGCAGTTCTTC

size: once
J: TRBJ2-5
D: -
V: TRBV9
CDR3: CASSGGGGETQYF
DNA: TGTGCCAGCAGCGGGGGAGGGGGAGAGACCCAGTACTTC

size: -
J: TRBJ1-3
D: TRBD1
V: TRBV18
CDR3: CASSRDRSNSGNTIYF
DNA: TGTGCCAGCTCACGGGACAGGTCCAACTCTGGAAACACCATATATTTT

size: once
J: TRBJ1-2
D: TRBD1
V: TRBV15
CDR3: CATSRSTPGQGDGYTF
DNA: TGTGCCACCAGCAGATCCACCCCGGGACAGGGAGATGGCTACACCTTC